Below are 15 T cell receptor delta chains sequenced from a single sample in a study of gamma-delta T cells after stem cell transplantation (dated by TCRdb to the mid-2010s). Receptor libraries were prepared by RT-PCR. Instrument used: Illumina MiSeq. TCRdb reprocessed the public reads with the caller CATT; rows with the same DNA were merged afterwards. The sample yields roughly 3,200 delta-chain clones; less than 2% were counted once. The ten most abundant clones make up about two fifths of the sample. What was sequenced was gamma-delta T cells. Every receptor here comes from a human donor. It is not recorded whose cells these are; they may come from a transplant donor.

This clone was detected a few times. This DNA's translation and the protein TCRdb lists, from a much larger clone, do not match at residue 11, likely due to a read error; the protein shown is translated from the DNA. The rearrangement joins TRDV2 to TRDJ1; D call uncertain. Per germline, CDR1 GEAIGNYY and CDR2 EKD. V lost 0 bases to trimming and J lost 6 bases, with 16 bases between them. The CDR3 sequence is 15 residues long. Here the CDR3 DNA reads TGTGCCTGTGACACCCTCGGGACGGCCAACTATAAACTCATCTTT. It translates to CACDTLGTANYKLIF.

This clone was recorded a few times. The TCRdb protein comes from a much larger clone and disagrees with this DNA's translation at residue 3, likely due to a read error; the protein given here is derived from the DNA. The rearrangement links TRDV2 to TRDJ1; D gene ambiguous. Per the germline V gene, CDR1 is GEAIGNYY and CDR2 is EKD. The CDR3 is made up of 16 amino acids. The CDR3 DNA sequence: TGTGCCCGTGACACCGTTACGGAAGGGTACACCGATAAACTCATCTTT. Protein product: CARDTVTEGYTDKLIF.

In this sample, this clone turned up a few times. A far larger clone lies a single base away; this is likely a read error. The same CDR3 also results from other DNA sequences found in this sample. The rearrangement joins TRDV2 to TRDJ1; D ambiguous. The germline V gene encodes CDR1 GEAIGNYY and CDR2 EKD. This CDR3 comprises 16 residues. The germline V and J ends were trimmed by 3 bases and 7 bases, with 23 bases remaining between them. The DNA for the CDR3 is TGTGCCTGTGACCCCGTAGGGGTCCCTGGAAAGTCTAAACTCATCTTT. Protein: CACDPVGVPGKSKLIF.

Of note for this clone: Translating this DNA gives a protein that differs at residue 4 from the TCRdb one, which belongs to a much larger clone; a read error is likely, and the protein shown is this translation. V gene TRDV2 combines with J gene TRDJ1; 12 bases map to TRDD3. From germline, CDR1 is GEAIGNYY and CDR2 EKD. This CDR3 is 22 amino acids long. Written as DNA, the CDR3 is TGTGCCTGTAACACCGTCTACGAGCCATTTCTGGGGGATACGGAGAACACCGATAAACTCATCTTT. Protein product: CACNTVYEPFLGDTENTDKLIF.

Worth noting for this clone: The protein in TCRdb stems from a much larger clone and differs at residue 17 from this DNA's translation, likely a read error; here the protein is translated from the DNA. This rearrangement joins TRDV2 to TRDJ1; 10 nucleotides align to TRDD3. This CDR3 comprises 19 residues. Germline-derived CDR1 and CDR2 are GEAIGNYY and EKD. CDR3 coding DNA: TGTGCCTGTGACACCGTACTGGGGGATCCGTTCCCGTACACCGATAAACCCATCTTT. Translated: CACDTVLGDPFPYTDKPIF.

Of note for this clone: TCRdb pairs this DNA with a much larger clone's protein that differs at residue 6, likely a read error; the protein shown was translated from the DNA. This chain links TRDV2 with TRDJ1; D unclear. This CDR3 contains 16 residues. The germline V and J ends were trimmed by 0 bases and 3 bases, with 16 bases remaining between them. The V gene's germline CDR1 is GEAIGNYY and CDR2 EKD. CDR3 nucleotides: TGTGCCTGTGACACCGCCACAGCGATGAAGGCCGATAAACTCATCTTT. Its protein is CACDTATAMKADKLIF.

This clone was seen more than once but under ten times. A far larger clone is a single base away, which makes a read error likely. This sample includes further DNA sequences coding for the same CDR3. The CDR3 sequence is CACDTLLGEFSWDTRQMFF. For the CDR3, the DNA is TGTGCCTGTGACACCCTGTTGGGGGAGTTCTCCTGGGACACCCGACAGATGTTCTTC. The genes are TRDV2 and TRDJ3; 7 nucleotides agree with TRDD3. Germline V lookup: CDR1 GEAIGNYY, CDR2 EKD. CDR3 size: 19 residues.

This clone was counted between two and nine times. The protein held in TCRdb is that of a much larger clone and does not match this DNA's translation at residue 13, likely because of a read error; the protein shown is translated from the DNA. The chain couples TRDV2 to TRDJ1; TRDD3 is a possible D gene (6 bases). In germline, CDR1 is GEAIGNYY, CDR2 EKD. The CDR3 runs to 15 residues. The CDR3 sequence is CACDTLGMGTDKPIF. Written as DNA, the CDR3 is TGTGCCTGTGACACGTTGGGGATGGGGACCGATAAACCCATCTTT.

For this clone: The protein that TCRdb holds for this DNA derives from a much larger clone and differs from the translated DNA at residue 10, which likely indicates a read error; the protein shown here is translated from the DNA. The chain links TRDV2 to TRDJ1; 7 positions match TRDD3. The CDR3 is made up of 17 amino acids. Trimming took 1 base from V and 0 from J; bases not matched to a gene: 10. Germline V CDR1 and CDR2: GEAIGNYY, EKD. Here the CDR3 reads CACDTVGDPGDTDKLIF. In DNA form, the CDR3 reads TGTGCCTGTGACACGGTGGGGGACCCCGGGGACACCGATAAACTCATCTTT.

This clone was picked up a small number of times. A read error is likely here: a far larger clone is one base away. Other DNA sequences in the same sample also yield this CDR3. The chain couples TRDV2 to TRDJ3, with TRDD3 matching 11 bases. The CDR3 runs 18 residues. Germline assignment: CDR1 GEAIGNYY and CDR2 EKD. The CDR3, as DNA: TGTGCCTGTGACACGCTGGGGGATACTGGCTGGGACACCCGGCAGATGTTTTTC. It is translated as CACDTLGDTGWDTRQMFF.

This clone was observed a few times. A single base is all that separates this from a far larger clone, so a read error is likely. Additional DNA sequences in this sample encode the identical CDR3. The CDR3 DNA reads as TGTGCCTGTGACTCCGTAGAGGGGGATACGCGACCCACCCGGGACACCCGACAGATGTTTTTC. Amino acid sequence: CACDSVEGDTRPTRDTRQMFF. The chain uses TRDV2 and TRDJ3, with 10 bases matching TRDD3. Germline V gene data show CDR1 as GEAIGNYY and CDR2 as EKD. The V segment lost 3 bases and the J segment 5 bases; nucleotides outside the gene matches: 18. The CDR3 sequence is 21 residues long.

This clone was detected a few times. A far larger clone lies a single base away; this is likely a read error. The chain carries TRDV2 and TRDJ1; 9 bases align to TRDD3. Germline CDR1 reads GEAIGNYY; CDR2 reads EKD. Germline trimming cut 3 bases from V and 7 bases from J; bases unmatched to any gene: 8. The CDR3 is 14 residues long. The CDR3 spells CACDLLGDRGKLIF. Here the CDR3 DNA reads TGTGCCTGTGACCTTCTGGGGGATCGAGGTAAACTCATCTTT.

On this clone: This likely stems from a read error, as it lies one base from a far larger clone. In the same sample, other DNA sequences code for this CDR3. J is TRDJ1 and V is TRDV2; TRDD3 matches at 8 bases. In germline, CDR1 is GEAIGNYY, CDR2 EKD. The length of the CDR3 is 19 residues. CDR3 in amino acids: CACDTVRDTTLVYTDKLIF. The DNA of the CDR3 is TGTGCCTGTGACACCGTACGGGATACGACGCTTGTATACACCGACAAACTCATCTTT.

This clone was counted only a few times. The TCRdb record carries a much larger clone's protein, which differs from this DNA's translation at residue 9; a read error is the likely cause, and the protein listed here is the DNA translation. The chain recombines TRDV2 with TRDJ1; no definite D call. The germline V gene has CDR1 GEAIGNYY and CDR2 EKD. The CDR3 contains 15 residues. Trimming left V 0 bases short and J 4 bases short, with 14 bases between. The CDR3 coding sequence is TGTGCCTGTGACACCCTCGGGACGGACAACGATAAACTCATCTTT. Protein: CACDTLGTDNDKLIF.

Only a few counts were recorded for this clone. A far larger clone lies a single base away; this is likely a read error. The same CDR3 can be traced to other DNA sequences in this sample. The gene calls are TRDV2 and TRDJ3; tentative D call: TRDD3 (5 bases). The CDR3 length is 18 residues. V lost 0 bases, J lost 6 bases, and 17 bases lay in between. Looked up from germline, CDR1 is GEAIGNYY and CDR2 is EKD. The CDR3 protein is CACDTPQGGSLDTRQMFF. As DNA, the CDR3 is TGTGCCTGTGACACCCCCCAAGGGGGTTCCCTGGACACCCGACAGATGTTTTTC.